These 12 T cell receptor beta chains originate from one sample sequenced in a study of monozygotic twins with inflammatory bowel disease. TCRdb reanalyzed the 5' RACE reads and collapses them to one entry per CDR3 protein, without DNA. Recorded for this sample: roughly 160,000 distinct CDR3 sequences. Sequenced sample: blood. These receptors were collected from a human donor with ulcerative colitis or Crohn's disease, or a healthy co-twin of an affected twin (not recorded which).

The rearrangement joins TRBV7-2 to TRBJ2-7. CDR3 length equals 15 residues. Looked up from germline, CDR1 is SGHTA and CDR2 is FQGNSA. The CDR3 region is CASSLNLGGSYEQYF.

The CDR3 reads CASSLEGQFNTGELFF. The chain couples TRBV7-2 to TRBJ2-2; TCRdb outputs TRBD1, but without DNA this stays unchecked. Germline lookup yields CDR1 SGHTA and CDR2 FQGNSA. The CDR3 spans 16 residues.

This chain uses TRBV10-3 with TRBJ1-2; lacking DNA, the TRBD1 call made by TCRdb goes unchecked. Germline lookup yields CDR1 ENHRY and CDR2 SYGVKD. The CDR3 consists of 15 residues. CDR3 amino acids: CAIRPRGGEVYGYTF.

V gene TRBV5-6 combines with J gene TRBJ2-5; TCRdb's D gene call, TRBD2, goes unchecked for lack of DNA. The length of the CDR3 is 17 residues. Germline V gene sequence: CDR1 SGHDT, CDR2 YYEEEE. CDR3: CASSLVLAGVIQETQYF.

The V call is TRBV1, the J call TRBJ1-4. TRBV1 corresponds to a pseudogene. The CDR3 length is 18 residues. CDR3 sequence: CTSSQELFLPDLNEKLFF.

The V gene is TRBV6-1, the J gene TRBJ1-6. CDR3 length: 16 residues. Germline CDR1 reads MNHNS; CDR2 reads SASEGT. CDR3: CASSEGEGSYNSPLHF.

CDR3 residues: CASSSPGTPNYYEQYF. This chain connects TRBV12-3 or TRBV12-4 to TRBJ2-7; without DNA, the TCRdb call of TRBD1 cannot be checked. This CDR3 comprises 16 residues.

V and J are TRBV7-2 and TRBJ2-1; TCRdb reports TRBD2, a call that lacks DNA to check it against. The CDR3 contains 15 residues. The V gene's germline CDR1 is SGHTA and CDR2 FQGNSA. CDR3 amino acids: CASSLVAGGRNEQFF.

This chain uses TRBV20-1 with TRBJ2-1; the TCRdb call, TRBD2, lacks DNA for checking. This CDR3 comprises 14 residues. CDR1 DFQATT and CDR2 SNEGSKA come from the germline V gene (reference sequence). The chain's CDR3 is CSVAGLAGYNEQFF.

The chain is built from TRBV6-1 and TRBJ2-7; the TCRdb call, TRBD2, lacks DNA for checking. The germline V gene encodes CDR1 MNHNS and CDR2 SASEGT. This CDR3 spans 15 amino acids. CDR3 in amino acids: CASSERGDFPYEQYF.

The chain carries TRBV7-2 and TRBJ2-7. Germline values: CDR1 SGHTA, CDR2 FQGNSA. The CDR3 runs 13 residues. The CDR3 is CASSLWAGWEQYF.

The V and J genes are TRBV27 and TRBJ1-3; TCRdb's assignment of TRBD1 cannot be checked, as there is no DNA. The CDR3 length is 14 residues. Per the germline V gene, CDR1 is MNHEY and CDR2 is SMNVEV (reference sequence). CDR3 sequence: CASSFRRGANTIYF.